This passage covers 28 T cell receptor beta chains from one sample sequenced in a study of blood T cells in healthy people across ages. Combining a sample-barcoded 5' primer with a J-beta primer mix, a second PCR ran for roughly 6 to 11 cycles. TCRdb analysed the 5' RACE reads with MiXCR anew, one entry per CDR3 protein. The repertoire holds 540,000 or so distinct CDR3 sequences, with around half as singletons. The sample comprised blood. The receptors here all came from an elderly man in good health.

The J gene is TRBJ2-7, the V gene TRBV29-1; D is undetermined. This CDR3 region has 13 residues. With 6 bases removed from V and 4 bases from J, the gap between germline ends came to 16 bases. Looked up from germline, CDR1 is SQVTM and CDR2 is ANQGSEA. CDR3 sequence: CSVPGPLFYEQYF. The CDR3 DNA follows: TGCAGCGTCCCGGGCCCTCTATTTTACGAGCAGTACTTC.

The rearrangement joins TRBV7-2 to TRBJ2-1; D not resolved. The CDR3 sequence is 13 residues long. Germline CDR1 and CDR2: SGHTA and FQGNSA. Deletions cut 4 bases from V and 9 bases from J, with 13 bases between. This CDR3 reads CASSCFTVLEQFF. CDR3 DNA: TGTGCCAGCAGCTGTTTTACAGTCCTTGAGCAGTTCTTC.

The gene calls are TRBV12-3 or TRBV12-4 and TRBJ2-1; 11 bases fit TRBD2. V lost 6 bases, J lost 10 bases, and 8 bases stayed unmatched. This CDR3 has 14 amino acids. The CDR3 reads CASRRSSGGPEQFF. The DNA for the CDR3 is TGTGCCAGCAGACGATCTAGCGGGGGGCCGGAGCAGTTCTTC.

This rearrangement joins TRBV6-2 or TRBV6-3 to TRBJ2-1, with TRBD2 identical over 14 bases. The germline CDR1 and CDR2 sequences are MNHEY and SVGEGT. This CDR3 region has 15 residues. J gave up 8 bases and V 6 bases, and 6 bases lay outside the gene matches. The CDR3 DNA follows: TGTGCCAGCAGAAGACTAGCGGGGGGGCCTTATGAGCAGTTCTTC. Translation: CASRRLAGGPYEQFF.

The chain is built from TRBV29-1 and TRBJ2-6; 11 bases are shared with TRBD1. Looked up from germline, CDR1 is SQVTM and CDR2 is ANQGSEA. V lost 3 bases, J lost 12 bases, and 1 base stayed unmatched. The CDR3 covers 12 residues. CDR3 loop: CSVEDRGRVLTF. The CDR3 DNA is TGCAGCGTTGAGGACAGGGGGCGCGTCCTGACTTTC. Combining the CDR3 with reference TRBV29-1 and TRBJ2-6 gives the whole variable domain SAVISQKPSRDICQRGTSLTIQCQVDSQVTMMFWYRQQPGQSLTLIATANQGSEATYESGFVIDKFPISRPNLTFSTLTVSNMSPEDSSIYLCSVEDRGRVLTFGAGSRLTVL.

This clonotype was seen repeatedly, ten times or more. This rearrangement joins TRBV20-1 to TRBJ2-1; a weak D match, TRBD2 (6 bases). V lost 4 bases and J lost 7, with 20 bases in between. The CDR3 is made up of 15 amino acids. Germline CDR1 DFQATT, CDR2 SNEGSKA (reference sequence). CDR3 in DNA: TGCAGTGCTATTAATAGCGGTCGGCTGGCAAATGAGCAGTTCTTC. It translates to CSAINSGRLANEQFF.

This chain connects TRBV18 to TRBJ2-4; D is undetermined. Germline assignment: CDR1 KGHSH and CDR2 LQKENI. V was shortened by 6 bases and J by 2 bases, with 11 bases between the two germline ends. The CDR3 runs 14 residues. The CDR3 is CASSDGSSKNIQYF. CDR3 DNA: TGTGCCAGCTCGGACGGATCCTCCAAAAACATTCAGTACTTC.

V usage is TRBV15 and J usage is TRBJ2-5, with 12 bases matching TRBD1. V dropped 1 base and J dropped 5; count of bases not matched to a gene: 5. Germline CDR1 and CDR2: LNHNV and YYDKDF (reference sequence). The CDR3 length is 16 residues. The CDR3 bases are TGTGCCACCAGCAGAGTCGGGACAGGGGGCTCGGAGACCCAGTACTTC. It specifies CATSRVGTGGSETQYF.

The chain is built from TRBV20-1 and TRBJ1-5, with D hard to call. Germline lookup yields CDR1 DFQATT and CDR2 SNEGSKA (reference sequence). This CDR3 region has 14 residues. The ends were cut back, 3 bases at V and 3 bases at J, with 12 bases in the middle. CDR3 loop: CSASRHLVNQPQHF. CDR3 nucleotides: TGCAGTGCTAGCAGGCACCTCGTCAATCAGCCCCAGCATTTT.

In its sample, this clonotype was seen a few times. The V and J genes are TRBV7-2 and TRBJ2-3, with 8 positions matching TRBD2. Germline V CDR1 and CDR2: SGHTA, FQGNSA. The CDR3 consists of 15 residues. V gave up 6 bases and J gave up 4 bases; unmatched junction bases: 9. CDR3 in DNA: TGTGCCAGCAGTCAAACTAGCGGTGCGCCAGATACGCAGTATTTT. It specifies CASSQTSGAPDTQYF. The variable domain in full, completed from reference TRBV7-2 and TRBJ2-3, reads GAGVSQSPSNKVTEKGKDVELRCDPISGHTALYWYRQSLGQGLEFLIYFQGNSAPDKSGLPSDRFSAERTGGSVSTLTIQRTQQEDSAVYLCASSQTSGAPDTQYFGPGTRLTVL.

CDR3 nucleotides: TGCGCCAGCTCTTTTTCGGTACAAGAAGAGACCCAGTACTTC. Translated, it gives CASSFSVQEETQYF. The V and J genes are TRBV5-1 and TRBJ2-5; no clear D. There are 14 residues in the CDR3. The germline V and J ends were trimmed by 7 bases and 3 bases, with 16 bases remaining between them. Germline assignment: CDR1 SGHRS and CDR2 YFSETQ.

A few counts support this clonotype. The chain carries TRBV29-1 and TRBJ2-4, with D unclear. The J call could be wrong; TRBJ2-7 is a better fit for the DNA end. Germline CDR1 is SQVTM and CDR2 is ANQGSEA. The length of the CDR3 is 9 residues. In nucleotides, the CDR3 is TGCAGCGACCAGGACGAGCAGTACTTC. Translated, it gives CSDQDEQYF.

This clonotype was seen ten or more times. V and J are TRBV12-3 or TRBV12-4 and TRBJ1-2, with a weak D call TRBD1 (6 bases). The CDR3 has 12 amino acids. V was cut by 6 bases and J by 6 bases, with 11 bases left in between. CDR3 sequence (DNA): TGTGCCAGCAGCCTACAGGGAGATGGCTACACCTTC. Encoded protein: CASSLQGDGYTF.

The count of this clonotype is one. This may be a read error, as it is one base from a much larger clone. The chain couples TRBV7-2 to TRBJ2-1; 14 bases are shared with TRBD2. Trimming removed 5 bases from V and 8 bases from J; junction bases left unmatched: 8. The CDR3 has 16 residues. Germline values: CDR1 SGHTA, CDR2 FQGNSA. The DNA of the CDR3 is TGTGCCAGCAGCCCCCTCGGACTAGCGGGAGGCGATGAGCAGTTCTTC. Protein: CASSPLGLAGGDEQFF.

The gene calls are TRBV6-5 and TRBJ2-1; 8 positions agree with TRBD1. The V gene's germline CDR1 is MNHEY and CDR2 SVGAGI. V dropped 6 bases and J dropped 10; count of bases not matched to a gene: 11. There are 14 residues in the CDR3. The CDR3 DNA is TGTGCCAGCAGGGACAGGGTCCTCGTAAACGAGCAGTTCTTC. Its protein is CASRDRVLVNEQFF.

The chain uses TRBV7-8 and TRBJ2-5, with TRBD2 identical over 7 bases. The CDR3 has 19 amino acids. Trimming took 6 bases from V and 5 from J; bases not matched to a gene: 24. Germline assignment: CDR1 SGHVS and CDR2 FQNEAQ. CDR3 region: CASRRDLSSKGSGGETQYF. The CDR3 DNA reads as TGTGCCAGCAGACGGGACCTTTCTAGCAAGGGTTCCGGGGGGGAGACCCAGTACTTC.

The chain joins TRBV7-9 to TRBJ2-5, with TRBD2 as a possible D gene (6 bases). CDR3 length: 14 amino acids. In germline, CDR1 is SEHNR, CDR2 FQNEAQ (reference sequence). Trimming removed 8 bases at V and 11 bases at J, with 24 bases between. CDR3: CASSEEGSYNEQYF. CDR3 bases: TGTGCCAGCTCGGAGGAGGGTTCTTACAATGAGCAGTACTTC.

This clonotype was counted only a few times. This rearrangement joins TRBV11-1 to TRBJ2-5; D is uncertain. Germline V lookup: CDR1 SGHAT, CDR2 FQDESV (reference sequence). Trimming stripped 5 bases from V and 7 bases from J, with 11 bases between. This CDR3 is 12 amino acids long. CDR3 sequence: CASSRRLATQYF. The CDR3 nucleotides are TGTGCCAGCAGCCGTCGTTTGGCGACCCAGTACTTC.

The V gene is TRBV5-5, the J gene TRBJ1-2; D remains ambiguous. The CDR3 has 16 amino acids. Germline values: CDR1 SGHKS, CDR2 YYEKEE (reference sequence). Trimming pared 0 bases from V and 0 bases from J, leaving 12 bases between. CDR3 region: CASSLAPANSNYGYTF. The CDR3 DNA reads TGTGCCAGCAGCTTGGCGCCAGCAAACTCTAACTATGGCTACACCTTC.

This clonotype was counted only a few times. This chain links TRBV4-3 with TRBJ1-2; a possible D gene is TRBD1 (5 bases). V was cut by 4 bases and J by 4 bases, with 16 bases left in between. This CDR3 has 15 amino acids. Germline V gives CDR1 LGHNA, CDR2 YSLEER. The CDR3 sequence: CASSPRVGGIYGYTF. CDR3 DNA: TGCGCCAGCAGCCCCAGGGTGGGGGGTATCTATGGCTACACCTTC.

This clonotype was counted many times. This sequence joins TRBV11-2 and TRBJ2-7; no firm D call. The CDR3 covers 14 residues. Germline CDR1 SGHAT, CDR2 FQNNGV. The V end lost 2 bases, the J end lost 3 bases, and 11 bases lay between the germline ends. CDR3 sequence reads: CASSLRGNYYEQYF. DNA for the CDR3: TGTGCCAGCAGCTTACGTGGGAACTACTACGAGCAGTACTTC.

The chain is built from TRBV7-3 and TRBJ2-1; possible D gene TRBD1, 5 bases. Germline lookup yields CDR1 SGHTA and CDR2 FQGTGA. V lost 5 bases and J lost 4, with 18 bases in between. CDR3 length: 16 amino acids. The chain's CDR3 is CASSLNVGRVYNEQFF. The DNA for the CDR3 is TGTGCCAGCAGCCTTAACGTGGGCAGGGTATACAATGAGCAGTTCTTC.

This chain joins TRBV2 and TRBJ1-5; D perhaps matches TRBD1 (6 bases). The germline V gene encodes CDR1 SNHLY and CDR2 FYNNEI. The CDR3 contains 18 residues. The V end was cut by 6 bases, the J end by 0 bases, with 21 bases between. CDR3 in amino acids: CASRPALGTTNSNQPQHF. CDR3 in DNA: TGTGCCAGCAGGCCTGCCCTTGGGACAACCAATAGCAATCAGCCCCAGCATTTT. Supplemented by reference TRBV2 and TRBJ1-5, the full variable domain reads EPEVTQTPSHQVTQMGQEVILRCVPISNHLYFYWYRQILGQKVEFLVSFYNNEISEKSEIFDDQFSVERPDGSNFTLKIRSTKLEDSAMYFCASRPALGTTNSNQPQHFGDGTRLSIL.

This clonotype has just a few counts. The gene calls are TRBV28 and TRBJ2-5, with 7 bases lining up with TRBD1. The J call is uncertain, as TRBJ2-7 better fits the DNA end. Germline V CDR1 and CDR2: MDHEN, SYDVKM. The CDR3 spans 12 residues. CDR3 in amino acids: CASLRQGREQYF. The CDR3 DNA follows: TGTGCCAGCCTTCGACAGGGCCGCGAGCAGTACTTC.

This clonotype was seen only a few times. The chain is built from TRBV29-1 and TRBJ1-2, with TRBD1 identical over 11 bases. Losses at the gene ends were 5 bases for V and 6 bases for J; bases not matched to a gene: 5. CDR3 size: 13 residues. Germline loops: CDR1 SQVTM, CDR2 ANQGSEA. The CDR3 sequence is CSVPGQGVNGYTF. The CDR3 nucleotides read TGCAGCGTTCCGGGACAGGGGGTGAATGGCTACACCTTC. Based on the CDR3 plus reference TRBV29-1 and TRBJ1-2, the full variable domain is SAVISQKPSRDICQRGTSLTIQCQVDSQVTMMFWYRQQPGQSLTLIATANQGSEATYESGFVIDKFPISRPNLTFSTLTVSNMSPEDSSIYLCSVPGQGVNGYTFGSGTRLTVV.

The chain has TRBV30 and TRBJ2-3; perhaps TRBD1 as D (5 bases). Germline V gives CDR1 GTSNPN, CDR2 SVGIG (reference sequence). CDR3 size: 12 residues. The germline V and J ends were trimmed by 6 bases and 9 bases, with 16 bases remaining between them. DNA for the CDR3: TGTGCCTGTTCATTGGCTCCAGGGACGCAGTATTTT. Protein sequence: CACSLAPGTQYF.

The rearrangement links TRBV6-2 or TRBV6-3 to TRBJ2-1, with 13 bases aligning to TRBD2. This CDR3 is built from 15 residues. Germline V gene sequence: CDR1 MNHEY, CDR2 SVGEGT. V shed 4 bases, J shed 9 bases, and the junction held 6 bases outside the gene matches. In DNA, the CDR3 is TGTGCCAGCAGTTTCGGACTAGCGGGAGTTACTGAGCAGTTCTTC. Translation gives CASSFGLAGVTEQFF.

The J gene is TRBJ1-1, the V gene TRBV6-1, with D possibly TRBD1 on 5 matching bases. The CDR3 sequence is 15 residues long. V gave up 1 base and J gave up 4 bases, with 13 bases separating them. The germline CDR1 and CDR2 sequences are MNHNS and SASEGT. The CDR3 region has the DNA TGTGCCAGCAGTGAAGTCCCAGGGCGGGCCACTGAAGCTTTCTTT. Its protein product is CASSEVPGRATEAFF.